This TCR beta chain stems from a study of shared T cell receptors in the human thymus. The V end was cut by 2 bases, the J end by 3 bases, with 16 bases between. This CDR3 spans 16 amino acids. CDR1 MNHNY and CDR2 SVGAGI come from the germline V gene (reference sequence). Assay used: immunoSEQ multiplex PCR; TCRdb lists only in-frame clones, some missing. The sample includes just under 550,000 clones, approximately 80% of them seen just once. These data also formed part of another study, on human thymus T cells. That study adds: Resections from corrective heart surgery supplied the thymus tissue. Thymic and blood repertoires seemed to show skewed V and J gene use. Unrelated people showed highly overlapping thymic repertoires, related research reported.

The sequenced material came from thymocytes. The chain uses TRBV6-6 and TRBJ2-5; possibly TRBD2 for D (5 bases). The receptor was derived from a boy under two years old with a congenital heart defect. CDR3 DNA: TGTGCCAGCAGTTACGGTGGCTGGGAGCCGGAAGAGACCCAGTACTTC. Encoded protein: CASSYGGWEPEETQYF.